This T cell receptor beta chain was sequenced for a study of blood T cell repertoires in COVID-19. The repertoire was sequenced with immunoSEQ multiplex PCR; TCRdb's copy has only in-frame clones and lacks some. The data contain around 70,000 clones, 86% of them singletons. The CDR3 spans 14 residues. V lost 8 bases to trimming and J lost 8 bases; unmatched junction nucleotides: 13. CDR1 is MDHEN and CDR2 is SYDVKM in the germline V gene. The V and J genes are TRBV28 and TRBJ1-2; 8 positions agree with TRBD1. The source material was peripheral blood. This sequence originates from a man aged 45-65 years with acute or convalescent COVID-19. CDR3 DNA sequence: TGTGCCAGCTATTCCATCGGACAGGGTCGAGGCTACACCTTC. This translates into CASYSIGQGRGYTF.